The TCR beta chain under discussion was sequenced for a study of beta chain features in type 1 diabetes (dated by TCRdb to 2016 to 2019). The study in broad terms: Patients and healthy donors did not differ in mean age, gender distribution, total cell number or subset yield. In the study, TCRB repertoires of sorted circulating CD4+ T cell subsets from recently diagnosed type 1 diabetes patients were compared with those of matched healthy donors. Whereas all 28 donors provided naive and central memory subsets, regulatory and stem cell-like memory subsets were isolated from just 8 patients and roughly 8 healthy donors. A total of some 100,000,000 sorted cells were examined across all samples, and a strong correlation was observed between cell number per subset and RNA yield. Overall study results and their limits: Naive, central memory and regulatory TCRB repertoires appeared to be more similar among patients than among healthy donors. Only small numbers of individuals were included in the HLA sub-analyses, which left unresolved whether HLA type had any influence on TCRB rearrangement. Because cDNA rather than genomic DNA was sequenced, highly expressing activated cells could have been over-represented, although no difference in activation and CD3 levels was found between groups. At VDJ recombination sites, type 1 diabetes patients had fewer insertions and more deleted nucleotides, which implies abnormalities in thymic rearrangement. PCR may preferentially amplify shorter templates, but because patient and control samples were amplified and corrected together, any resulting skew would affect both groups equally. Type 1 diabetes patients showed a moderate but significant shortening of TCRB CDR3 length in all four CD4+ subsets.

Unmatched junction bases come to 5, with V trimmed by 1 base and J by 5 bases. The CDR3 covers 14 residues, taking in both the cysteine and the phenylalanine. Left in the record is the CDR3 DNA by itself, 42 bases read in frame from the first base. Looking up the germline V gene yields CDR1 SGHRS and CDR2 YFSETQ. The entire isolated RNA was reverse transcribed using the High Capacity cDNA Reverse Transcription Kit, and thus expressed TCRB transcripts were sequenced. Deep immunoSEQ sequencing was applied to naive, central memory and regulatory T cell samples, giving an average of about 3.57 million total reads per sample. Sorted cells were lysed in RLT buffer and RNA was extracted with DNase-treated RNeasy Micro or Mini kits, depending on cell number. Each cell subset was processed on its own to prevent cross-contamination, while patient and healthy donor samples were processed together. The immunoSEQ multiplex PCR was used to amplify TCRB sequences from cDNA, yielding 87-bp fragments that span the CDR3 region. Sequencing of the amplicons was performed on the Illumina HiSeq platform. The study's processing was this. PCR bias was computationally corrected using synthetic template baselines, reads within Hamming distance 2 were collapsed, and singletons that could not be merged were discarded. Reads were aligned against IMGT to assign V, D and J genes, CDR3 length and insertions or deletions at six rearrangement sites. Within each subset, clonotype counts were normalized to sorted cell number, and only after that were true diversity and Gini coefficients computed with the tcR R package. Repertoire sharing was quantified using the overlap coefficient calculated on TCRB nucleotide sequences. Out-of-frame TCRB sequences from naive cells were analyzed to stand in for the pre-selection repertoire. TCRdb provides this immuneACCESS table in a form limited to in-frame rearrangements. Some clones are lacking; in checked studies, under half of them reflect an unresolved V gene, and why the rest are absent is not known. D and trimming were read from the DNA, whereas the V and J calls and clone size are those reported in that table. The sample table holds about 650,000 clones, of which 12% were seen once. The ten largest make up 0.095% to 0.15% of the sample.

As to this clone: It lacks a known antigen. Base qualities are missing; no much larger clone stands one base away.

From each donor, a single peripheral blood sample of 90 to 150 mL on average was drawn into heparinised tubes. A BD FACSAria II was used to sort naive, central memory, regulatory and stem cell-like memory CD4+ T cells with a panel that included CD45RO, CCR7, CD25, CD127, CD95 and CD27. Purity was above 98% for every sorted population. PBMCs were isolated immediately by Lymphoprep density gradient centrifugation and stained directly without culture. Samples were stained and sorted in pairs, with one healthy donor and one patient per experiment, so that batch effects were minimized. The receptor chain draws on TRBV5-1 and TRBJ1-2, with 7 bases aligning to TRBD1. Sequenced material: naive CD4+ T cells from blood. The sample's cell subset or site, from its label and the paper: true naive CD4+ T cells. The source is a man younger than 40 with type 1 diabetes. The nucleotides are TGCGCCAGCAGCTTGTCCAACAGGGGTTATGGCTACACCTTC. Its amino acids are CASSLSNRGYGYTF.